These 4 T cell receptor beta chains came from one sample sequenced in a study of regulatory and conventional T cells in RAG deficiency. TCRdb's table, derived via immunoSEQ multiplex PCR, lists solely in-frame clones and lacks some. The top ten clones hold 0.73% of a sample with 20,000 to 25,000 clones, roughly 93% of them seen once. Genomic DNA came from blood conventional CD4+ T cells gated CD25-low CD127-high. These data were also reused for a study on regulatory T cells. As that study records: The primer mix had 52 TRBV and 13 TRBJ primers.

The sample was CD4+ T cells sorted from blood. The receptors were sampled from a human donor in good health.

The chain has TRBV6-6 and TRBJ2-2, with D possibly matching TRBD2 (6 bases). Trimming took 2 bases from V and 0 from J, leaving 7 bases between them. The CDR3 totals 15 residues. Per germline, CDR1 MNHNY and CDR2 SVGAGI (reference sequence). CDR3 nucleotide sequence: TGTGCCAGCAGTTACGTAGCGGCGAACACCGGGGAGCTGTTTTTT. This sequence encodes CASSYVAANTGELFF.

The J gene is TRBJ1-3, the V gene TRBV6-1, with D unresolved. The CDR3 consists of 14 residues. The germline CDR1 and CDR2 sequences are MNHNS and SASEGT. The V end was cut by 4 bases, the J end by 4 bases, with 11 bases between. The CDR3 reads CASSGWGDGNTIYF. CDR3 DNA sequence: TGTGCCAGCAGTGGGTGGGGTGACGGAAACACCATATATTTT.

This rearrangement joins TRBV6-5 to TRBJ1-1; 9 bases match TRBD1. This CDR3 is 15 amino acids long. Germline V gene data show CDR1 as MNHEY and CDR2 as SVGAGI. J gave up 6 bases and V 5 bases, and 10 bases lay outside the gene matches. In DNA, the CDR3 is TGTGCCAGCAGTCGATCCGGGACAGGGTTTTCTGAAGCTTTCTTT. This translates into CASSRSGTGFSEAFF.

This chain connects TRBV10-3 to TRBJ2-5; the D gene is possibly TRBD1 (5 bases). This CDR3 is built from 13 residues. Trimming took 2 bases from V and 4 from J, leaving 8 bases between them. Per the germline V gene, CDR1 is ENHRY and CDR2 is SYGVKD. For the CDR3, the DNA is TGTGCCATCAGTGAGGGCCAGGGAGAGACCCAGTACTTC. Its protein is CAISEGQGETQYF.